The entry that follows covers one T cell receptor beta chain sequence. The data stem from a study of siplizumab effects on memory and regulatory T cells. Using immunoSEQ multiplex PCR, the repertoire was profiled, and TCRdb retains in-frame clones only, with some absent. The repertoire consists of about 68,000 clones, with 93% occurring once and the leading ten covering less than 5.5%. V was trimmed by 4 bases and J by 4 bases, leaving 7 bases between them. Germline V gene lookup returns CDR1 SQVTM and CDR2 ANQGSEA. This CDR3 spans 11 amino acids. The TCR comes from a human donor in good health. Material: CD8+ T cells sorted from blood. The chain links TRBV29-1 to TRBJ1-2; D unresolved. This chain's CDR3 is CSVAGVYGYTF. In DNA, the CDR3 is TGCAGCGTTGCCGGGGTCTATGGCTACACCTTC.